The 26 T cell receptor beta chains below all came from one sample that was sequenced in a study of T-cell memory formation after mild COVID-19. Using its own MiXCR run on the 5' RACE reads, TCRdb lists one record per CDR3 protein. Among around 300,000 distinct CDR3 sequences listed, more than 13% were seen once. Sequences were obtained from PBMCs or a T cell subset sorted from them (not recorded which). The receptors derive from a man younger than 35 who had mild COVID-19 (a few samples of this study predate the infection). Cell type and time point are not known.

This rearrangement joins TRBV12-3 or TRBV12-4 to TRBJ2-6; unclear D gene. V lost 6 bases and J 0 bases, leaving 3 bases between the germline ends. The CDR3 is 13 amino acids. The CDR3 spells CASRNSGANVLTF. For the CDR3, the DNA is TGTGCCAGCAGGAACTCTGGGGCCAACGTCCTGACTTTC.

As to this clonotype: A much bigger clone sits one base away, suggesting this may be a read error. V usage is TRBV30 and J usage is TRBJ1-5; D unresolved. Germline values: CDR1 GTSNPN, CDR2 SVGIG (reference sequence). V gave up 0 bases and J gave up 0 bases, with 3 bases separating them. The CDR3 has 13 residues. In nucleotides, the CDR3 is TGTGCCTGGAGTGTGGATAGCAATCAGCCCCAGCATTTT. Its translation is CAWSVDSNQPQHF.

This clonotype occurred a few times. This sequence joins TRBV12-3 or TRBV12-4 and TRBJ1-1; the D gene is possibly TRBD1 (5 bases). This CDR3 comprises 12 residues. The ends were cut back, 7 bases at V and 6 bases at J, with 12 bases in the middle. The CDR3 sequence is CASTRGVPEAFF. In nucleotides, the CDR3 is TGTGCCAGCACCAGAGGGGTTCCTGAAGCTTTCTTT.

This clonotype was found a few times. V and J are TRBV12-3 or TRBV12-4 and TRBJ2-7; D call uncertain. This CDR3 comprises 9 residues. The DNA of the CDR3 is TGCCTCGGTAGAGGCGAGCAGTACGTC. Protein: CLGRGEQYV.

The table lists this clonotype with a few counts. This chain joins TRBV28 and TRBJ2-7; 7 nucleotides align to TRBD2. V shed 4 bases, J shed 3 bases, and the junction held 9 bases outside the gene matches. The CDR3 has 15 residues. CDR1 is MDHEN and CDR2 is SYDVKM in the germline V gene. CDR3 protein: CASSSPVSGVYEQYV. As DNA, the CDR3 is TGTGCCAGCAGTTCACCAGTCAGCGGGGTCTACGAGCAGTACGTC.

This clonotype has a count of ten or more. This chain connects TRBV4-3 to TRBJ2-1; D remains ambiguous. The V end lost 5 bases, the J end lost 11 bases, and 19 bases lay between the germline ends. The germline V gene has CDR1 LGHNA and CDR2 YSLEER. This CDR3 spans 14 amino acids. As DNA, the CDR3 is TGCGCCAGCAGCGACGGCTACCAAAGTCTACAGCAGTTCTTC. Protein sequence: CASSDGYQSLQQFF.

This clonotype has a handful of counts. This sequence joins TRBV24-1 and TRBJ2-2; D unclear. V was cut by 6 bases and J by 1 base, with 5 bases left in between. The CDR3 is 13 residues long. Looked up from germline, CDR1 is KGHDR and CDR2 is SFDVKD. The CDR3 DNA reads TGTGCCACCAGTTGGGGGAACACCGGGGAGCTGTTTTTT. As protein: CATSWGNTGELFF.

This chain joins TRBV7-4 and TRBJ2-7; unclear D gene. CDR1 SGHVT and CDR2 SQSDAQ come from the germline V gene. The CDR3 has 14 amino acids. Trimming took off 1 base at V and 3 bases at J, with 10 bases between the two ends. The CDR3 DNA reads as TGTGCCAGCAGCTTAGTTAGGGTTATCTACGAGCAGTACGTC. It encodes CASSLVRVIYEQYV.

This clonotype was counted only a few times. The J gene is TRBJ2-3, the V gene TRBV15; D tentatively fits TRBD1 or TRBD2 (6 bases each). This CDR3 contains 17 residues. Germline CDR1 LNHNV, CDR2 YYDKDF (reference sequence). V was clipped by 4 bases and J by 5 bases, with 22 bases between them. CDR3 nucleotide sequence: TGTGCCACCAGCATAGGGACACAGGGAGGTCAACGAGATACGCAGTATTTT. Translated, it gives CATSIGTQGGQRDTQYF.

This clonotype was detected a few times. The chain combines TRBV13 with TRBJ2-3, with D perhaps assigned TRBD1 or TRBD2 (5 bases each). The germline CDR1 and CDR2 sequences are PRHDT and FYEKMQ (reference sequence). V shed 2 bases and J shed 2 bases, with 11 bases lying between them. The CDR3 length is 15 residues. The CDR3 nucleotides read TGTGCCAGCAGCTTATGGGGACCGAACACAGATACGCAGTATTTT. It translates to CASSLWGPNTDTQYF.

The table lists this clonotype with a few counts. The J gene is TRBJ1-5, the V gene TRBV7-2; D is uncertain. The germline CDR1 and CDR2 sequences are SGHTA and FQGNSA. Trimming removed 4 bases at V and 4 bases at J, with 11 bases between. The CDR3 extends over 14 amino acids. This CDR3 reads CASSSRSGNQPQHF. The CDR3 bases are TGTGCCAGCAGCTCCAGGTCGGGGAATCAGCCCCAGCATTTT.

This clonotype came up a few times. The V call is TRBV5-1, the J call TRBJ2-5; 7 nucleotides match TRBD1. The CDR3 consists of 11 residues. Per the germline V gene, CDR1 is SGHRS and CDR2 is YFSETQ. The V gene end was trimmed by 8 bases and the J gene end by 4 bases; junction bases not matched to a gene: 2. In DNA form, the CDR3 reads TGCGCCAGAGACAGGGCAGAGACCCAGTACTTC. It codes for CARDRAETQYF.

The table lists this clonotype with a few counts. V and J are TRBV20-1 and TRBJ1-2; tentatively, D is TRBD1 (6 bases). Germline V gives CDR1 DFQATT, CDR2 SNEGSKA (reference sequence). The V end was cut by 3 bases, the J end by 4 bases, with 9 bases between. CDR3 length equals 12 residues. In DNA, the CDR3 is TGCAGTGCTAGGGGGGGCTTCTATGGCTACACCTTC. Translated, it gives CSARGGFYGYTF.

This chain uses TRBV10-3 with TRBJ1-5; a weak D match, TRBD1 (5 bases). The germline gives CDR1 ENHRY, CDR2 SYGVKD. The CDR3 is 13 residues long. V gave up 6 bases and J gave up 2 bases, with 8 bases separating them. The CDR3 nucleotides read TGTGCCATCAGACAGGAAGGCAATCAGCCCCAGCATTTT. Amino acids: CAIRQEGNQPQHF.

V usage is TRBV5-1 and J usage is TRBJ2-7, with a possible D match to TRBD1 (6 bases). V lost 3 bases and J 3 bases, leaving 10 bases between the germline ends. This CDR3 is 13 amino acids long. The germline V gene encodes CDR1 SGHRS and CDR2 YFSETQ. The CDR3, as DNA: TGCGCCAGCAGCTCCGGGACACTCTACGAGCAGTACTTC. As protein: CASSSGTLYEQYF.

This clonotype has just a few counts. The rearrangement uses TRBV18 and TRBJ2-6; D is unresolved. Trimming cost V 2 bases and J 4 bases, with 6 bases left between them. This CDR3 spans 14 amino acids. In germline, CDR1 is KGHSH, CDR2 LQKENI. In nucleotides, the CDR3 is TGTGCCAGCTCACCAGTAGTAGGGGCCAACGTCCTGACTTTC. As protein: CASSPVVGANVLTF.

The chain couples TRBV7-9 to TRBJ2-3; 7 bases line up with TRBD1. In germline, CDR1 is SEHNR, CDR2 FQNEAQ (reference sequence). Losses at the gene ends were 7 bases for V and 3 bases for J; bases not matched to a gene: 13. The CDR3 contains 16 residues. The CDR3 DNA reads as TGTGCCAGCATCCATTTAACAGGGGATACTACAGATACGCAGTATTTT. Translating gives CASIHLTGDTTDTQYF.

This sequence joins TRBV20-1 and TRBJ1-6; 10 nucleotides align to TRBD1. J gave up 10 bases and V 3 bases, and 12 bases lay outside the gene matches. The CDR3 covers 16 residues. CDR1 and CDR2 (germline): DFQATT, SNEGSKA (reference sequence). CDR3 sequence (DNA): TGCAGTGCTAGCAGACGAAGGACAGGGGGGTTCTCACCCCTCCACTTT. It is translated as CSASRRRTGGFSPLHF.

The chain recombines TRBV7-6 with TRBJ1-4; possible D gene TRBD1, 5 bases. There are 14 residues in the CDR3. V lost 3 bases and J 7 bases, leaving 12 bases between the germline ends. Germline loops: CDR1 SGHVS, CDR2 FNYEAQ. CDR3 residues: CASSLTYQGEKLFF. DNA for the CDR3: TGTGCCAGCAGCTTGACATATCAGGGTGAAAAACTGTTTTTT.

The chain recombines TRBV5-5 with TRBJ2-4; D is undetermined. The CDR3 loop spans 13 amino acids. In germline, CDR1 is SGHKS, CDR2 YYEKEE (reference sequence). Trimming shortened V by 0 bases and J by 4 bases, and 5 bases separated the two germline ends. The CDR3 DNA reads as TGTGCCAGCAGCTTGGAACAGAAAAACATTCAGTACTTC. Protein: CASSLEQKNIQYF.

This clonotype was observed a handful of times. The rearrangement links TRBV2 to TRBJ2-5, with no clear D. This CDR3 comprises 12 residues. CDR1 is SNHLY and CDR2 is FYNNEI in the germline V gene. V was cut by 4 bases and J by 2 bases, with 5 bases left in between. CDR3 sequence reads: CASSVSQETQYF. The CDR3 DNA follows: TGTGCCAGCAGTGTTTCACAAGAGACCCAGTACTTC.

This clonotype was seen at least ten times. The chain employs TRBV4-2 and TRBJ1-6; no definite D call. Trimming pared 5 bases from V and 7 bases from J, leaving 6 bases between. The CDR3 runs to 12 residues. Germline V gene data show CDR1 as LGHNA and CDR2 as YNFKEQ. The CDR3 DNA sequence: TGTGCCAGCAGCACTCAGAATTCACCCCTCCACTTT. As protein: CASSTQNSPLHF.

This clonotype was seen a single time. The V gene is TRBV27, the J gene TRBJ2-1; no definite D call. The V gene lost 7 bases and the J gene lost 7 bases, with 8 bases spanning the gap. The CDR3 extends over 11 amino acids. Looked up from germline, CDR1 is MNHEY and CDR2 is SMNVEV (reference sequence). DNA of the CDR3: TGTGCCAGCATGAGCGTTAATGAGCAGTTCTTC. Protein product: CASMSVNEQFF.

The chain employs TRBV7-3 and TRBJ1-3, with TRBD1 as a possible D gene (6 bases). CDR1 SGHTA and CDR2 FQGTGA come from the germline V gene. The CDR3 consists of 13 residues. Between the trimmed V and J ends, which lost 5 bases and 7 bases, there was a span of 12 bases. CDR3 DNA: TGTGCCAGCAGCCGTGGGGGGGCGAACACCATATATTTT. It encodes CASSRGGANTIYF.

This clonotype was seen ten or more times. This chain uses TRBV11-2 with TRBJ2-5, with 12 bases fitting TRBD1. The CDR3 is made up of 17 amino acids. J gave up 4 bases and V 0 bases, and 6 bases lay outside the gene matches. Germline lookup yields CDR1 SGHAT and CDR2 FQNNGV. The CDR3 coding sequence is TGTGCCAGCAGCTTAGATCGGGACAGGGGGCGCGCAGAGACCCAGTACTTC. Its protein is CASSLDRDRGRAETQYF. Looking up the rest from reference TRBV11-2 and TRBJ2-5 gives the full variable domain: EAGVAQSPRYKIIEKRQSVAFWCNPISGHATLYWYQQILGQGPKLLIQFQNNGVVDDSQLPKDRFSAERLKGVDSTLKIQPAKLEDSAVYLCASSLDRDRGRAETQYFGPGTRLLVL.

This chain links TRBV20-1 with TRBJ1-2; TRBD1 matches 7 bases. The J segment lost 3 bases and the V segment lost 5 bases, leaving 3 bases of the junction unmatched. Germline values: CDR1 DFQATT, CDR2 SNEGSKA (reference sequence). The CDR3 runs to 12 residues. In DNA, the CDR3 is TGCAGTGCTCCCAGGGGGTACTATGGCTACACCTTC. It codes for CSAPRGYYGYTF.